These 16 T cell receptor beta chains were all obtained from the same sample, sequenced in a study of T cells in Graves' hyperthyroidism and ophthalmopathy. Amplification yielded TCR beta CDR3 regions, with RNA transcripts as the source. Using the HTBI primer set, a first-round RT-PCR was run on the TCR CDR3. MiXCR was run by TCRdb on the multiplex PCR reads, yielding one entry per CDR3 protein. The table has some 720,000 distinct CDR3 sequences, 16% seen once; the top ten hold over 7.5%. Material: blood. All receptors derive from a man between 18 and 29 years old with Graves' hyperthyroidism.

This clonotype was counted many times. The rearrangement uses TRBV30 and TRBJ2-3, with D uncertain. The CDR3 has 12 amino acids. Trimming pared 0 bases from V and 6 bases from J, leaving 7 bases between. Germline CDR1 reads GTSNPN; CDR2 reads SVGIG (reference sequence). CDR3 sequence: CAWSVMRDTQYF. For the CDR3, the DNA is TGTGCCTGGAGTGTAATGCGGGATACGCAGTATTTT.

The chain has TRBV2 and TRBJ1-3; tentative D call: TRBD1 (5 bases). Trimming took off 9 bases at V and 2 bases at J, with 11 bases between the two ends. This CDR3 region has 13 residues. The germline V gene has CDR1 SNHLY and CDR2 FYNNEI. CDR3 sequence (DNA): TGTGCCAGTGACCCGGGGGCTGGAAACACCATATATTTT. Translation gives CASDPGAGNTIYF.

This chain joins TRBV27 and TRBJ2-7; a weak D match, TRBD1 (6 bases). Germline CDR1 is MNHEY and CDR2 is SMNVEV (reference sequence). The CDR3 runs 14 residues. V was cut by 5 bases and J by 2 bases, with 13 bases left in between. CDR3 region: CASSKGDTTYEQYF. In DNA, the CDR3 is TGTGCCAGCAGTAAAGGGGACACAACCTACGAGCAGTACTTC.

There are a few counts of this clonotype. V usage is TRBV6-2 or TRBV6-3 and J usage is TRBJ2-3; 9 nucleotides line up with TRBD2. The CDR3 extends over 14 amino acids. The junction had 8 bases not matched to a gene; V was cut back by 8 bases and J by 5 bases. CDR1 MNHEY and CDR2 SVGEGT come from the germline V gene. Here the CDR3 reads CASVSGLALDTQYF. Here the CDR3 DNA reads TGTGCCAGCGTTTCGGGACTAGCTCTAGATACGCAGTATTTT.

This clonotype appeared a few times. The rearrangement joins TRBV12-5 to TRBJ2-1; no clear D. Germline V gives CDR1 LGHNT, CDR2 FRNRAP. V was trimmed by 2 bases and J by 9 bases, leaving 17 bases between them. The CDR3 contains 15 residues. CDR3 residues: CASGLTGISSLEQFF. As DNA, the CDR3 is TGTGCTAGTGGTTTGACCGGTATATCGAGTCTTGAGCAGTTCTTC.

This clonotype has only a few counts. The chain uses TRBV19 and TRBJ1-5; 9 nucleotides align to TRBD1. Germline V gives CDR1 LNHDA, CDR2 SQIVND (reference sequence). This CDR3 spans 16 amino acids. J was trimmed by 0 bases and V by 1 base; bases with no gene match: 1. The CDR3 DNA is TGTGCCAGTAGTATAGTGACAGGGGGTAGCAATCAGCCCCAGCATTTT. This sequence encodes CASSIVTGGSNQPQHF. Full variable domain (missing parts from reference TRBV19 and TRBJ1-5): DGGITQSPKYLFRKEGQNVTLSCEQNLNHDAMYWYRQDPGQGLRLIYYSQIVNDFQKGDIAEGYSVSREKKESFPLTVTSAQKNPTAFYLCASSIVTGGSNQPQHFGDGTRLSIL.

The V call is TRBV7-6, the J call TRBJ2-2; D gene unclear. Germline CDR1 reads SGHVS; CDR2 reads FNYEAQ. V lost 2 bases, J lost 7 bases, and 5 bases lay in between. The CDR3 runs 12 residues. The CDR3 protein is CASSLFGGELFF. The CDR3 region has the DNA TGTGCCAGCAGCTTATTCGGCGGGGAGCTGTTTTTT.

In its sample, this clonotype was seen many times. The CDR3 region is CSSPGLGTDTQYF. CDR3 sequence (DNA): TGCAGTTCACCGGGACTCGGCACAGATACGCAGTATTTT. The chain is built from TRBV20-1 and TRBJ2-3; a possible D gene is TRBD2 (6 bases). From germline, CDR1 is DFQATT and CDR2 SNEGSKA (reference sequence). This CDR3 is built from 13 residues. Trimming took off 8 bases at V and 1 base at J, with 13 bases between the two ends.

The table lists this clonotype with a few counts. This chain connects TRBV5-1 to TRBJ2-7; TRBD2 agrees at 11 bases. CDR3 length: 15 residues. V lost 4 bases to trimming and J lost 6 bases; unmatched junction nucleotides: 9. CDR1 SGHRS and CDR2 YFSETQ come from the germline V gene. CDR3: CASSPDGTSGAEQYF. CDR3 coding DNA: TGCGCCAGCAGCCCCGACGGGACTAGCGGAGCCGAGCAGTACTTC. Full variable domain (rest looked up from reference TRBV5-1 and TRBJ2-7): KAGVTQTPRYLIKTRGQQVTLSCSPISGHRSVSWYQQTPGQGLQFLFEYFSETQRNKGNFPGRFSGRQFSNSRSEMNVSTLELGDSALYLCASSPDGTSGAEQYFGPGTRLTVT.

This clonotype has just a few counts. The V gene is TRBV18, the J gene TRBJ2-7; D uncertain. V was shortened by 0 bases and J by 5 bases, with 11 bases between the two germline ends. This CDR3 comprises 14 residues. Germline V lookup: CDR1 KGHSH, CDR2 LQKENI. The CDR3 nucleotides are TGTGCCAGCTCACCACCGAAGGGTCTCGACGAGCAGTACTTC. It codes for CASSPPKGLDEQYF.

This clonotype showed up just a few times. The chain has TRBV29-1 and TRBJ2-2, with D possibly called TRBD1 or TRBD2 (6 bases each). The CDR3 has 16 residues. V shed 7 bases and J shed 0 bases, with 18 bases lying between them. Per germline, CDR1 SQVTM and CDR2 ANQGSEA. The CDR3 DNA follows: TGCAGCGCCGGGGGCAGTCGGATTGCGAACACCGGGGAGCTGTTTTTT. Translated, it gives CSAGGSRIANTGELFF.

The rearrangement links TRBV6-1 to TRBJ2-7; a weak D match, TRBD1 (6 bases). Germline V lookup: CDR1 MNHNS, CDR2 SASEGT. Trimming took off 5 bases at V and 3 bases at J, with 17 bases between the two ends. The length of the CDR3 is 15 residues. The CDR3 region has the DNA TGTGCCAGCAGTCGAGACAGGCTGTGGAACTACGAGCAGTACTTC. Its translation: CASSRDRLWNYEQYF.

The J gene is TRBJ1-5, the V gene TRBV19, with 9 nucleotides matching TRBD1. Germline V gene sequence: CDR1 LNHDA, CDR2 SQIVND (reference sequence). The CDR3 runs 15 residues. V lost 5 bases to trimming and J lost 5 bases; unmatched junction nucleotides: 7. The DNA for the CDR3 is TGTGCCAGTAGTTCCGGGACAGGGAATTATCAGCCCCAGCATTTT. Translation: CASSSGTGNYQPQHF.

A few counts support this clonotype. CDR3 sequence: CATSDLTGGNNEQFF. In nucleotides, the CDR3 is TGTGCCACCAGTGATTTGACAGGGGGCAACAATGAGCAGTTCTTC. The V gene is TRBV24-1, the J gene TRBJ2-1; 9 positions match TRBD1. Germline CDR1 reads KGHDR; CDR2 reads SFDVKD. This CDR3 contains 15 residues. Trimming took 0 bases from V and 5 from J; bases not matched to a gene: 1.

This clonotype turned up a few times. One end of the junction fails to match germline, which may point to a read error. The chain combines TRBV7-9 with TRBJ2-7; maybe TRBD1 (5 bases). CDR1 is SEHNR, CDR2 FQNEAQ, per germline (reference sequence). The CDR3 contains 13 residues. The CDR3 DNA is TGCGCCAGCAGCCAAACACAGGCATACGAGCAGTACTTC. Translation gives CASSQTQAYEQYF. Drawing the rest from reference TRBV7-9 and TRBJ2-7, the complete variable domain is DTGVSQNPRHKITKRGQNVTFRCDPISEHNRLYWYRQTLGQGPEFLTYFQNEAQLEKSRLLSDRFSAERPKGSFSTLEIQRTEQGDSAMYLCASSQTQAYEQYFGPGTRLTVT.

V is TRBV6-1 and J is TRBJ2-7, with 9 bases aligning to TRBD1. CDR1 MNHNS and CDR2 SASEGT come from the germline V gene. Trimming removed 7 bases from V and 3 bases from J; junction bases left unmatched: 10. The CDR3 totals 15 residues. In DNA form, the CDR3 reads TGTGCCAGCAATACTGTACAGGGGGCAAACTACGAGCAGTACTTC. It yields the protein CASNTVQGANYEQYF.